Listed below are T cell receptor beta chains from one sample, sequenced in a study of T cell repertoires in cytomegalovirus infection. TCRdb redid the calling of the reads with MiXCR, one entry per CDR3 protein. This sample has 650,000 to 850,000 distinct CDR3 sequences, with 25% to 30% found just once. Their antigen targets remain unknown. Here the sequenced sample was cultured CD8+ T cells from PBMCs, taken from culture after CMV antigen stimulation. Receptors were obtained from a human donor in good health (CMV status not recorded). Some clones in this sample may be carry-over from other donors' samples. CDR3s include the opening cysteine and the closing phenylalanine or tryptophan. The D gene is left open where the match is weak. Clone size, where shown, is once, few, many, or a class for clones that have expanded.

j_call: TRBJ1-1; d_call: -; v_call: TRBV7-9; clone_size: -; cdr3_aa: CASSSTTIMNTKAFF; cdr3_nt: TGTGCCAGCAGCTCCACAACAATTATGAACACTAAAGCTTTCTTT
j_call: TRBJ1-1; d_call: -; v_call: TRBV10-3; clone_size: -; cdr3_aa: CAISESTQVSEAFF; cdr3_nt: TGTGCCATCAGTGAGTCGACCCAGGTTTCTGAAGCTTTCTTT
j_call: TRBJ2-3; d_call: -; v_call: TRBV27; clone_size: few; cdr3_aa: CASSTPGGMREDTQYF; cdr3_nt: TGTGCCAGCAGTACCCCTGGGGGCATGCGGGAAGATACGCAGTATTTT
j_call: TRBJ2-1; d_call: -; v_call: TRBV2; clone_size: -; cdr3_aa: CASSEVWVQYNEQFF; cdr3_nt: TGTGCCAGCAGTGAAGTGTGGGTCCAGTACAATGAGCAGTTCTTC
j_call: TRBJ2-1; d_call: TRBD2; v_call: TRBV6-2/TRBV6-3; clone_size: few; cdr3_aa: CASSPLKGNSGGVGQFF; cdr3_nt: TGTGCCAGCAGTCCCCTCAAGGGGAATAGCGGGGGTGTAGGGCAGTTCTTC
j_call: TRBJ2-5; d_call: -; v_call: TRBV12-3/TRBV12-4; clone_size: -; cdr3_aa: CASSLIGRGDTQYF; cdr3_nt: TGTGCCAGCAGTTTAATAGGACGGGGCGATACCCAGTACTTC
j_call: TRBJ2-3; d_call: -; v_call: TRBV6-5; clone_size: many; cdr3_aa: CASTGSPSTDTQYF; cdr3_nt: TGTGCCAGCACCGGGTCTCCTAGCACAGATACGCAGTATTTT
j_call: TRBJ2-3; d_call: -; v_call: TRBV12-5; clone_size: few; cdr3_aa: CASGFADTQYF; cdr3_nt: TGTGCTAGTGGTTTCGCAGATACGCAGTATTTT
j_call: TRBJ2-5; d_call: -; v_call: TRBV7-8; clone_size: many; cdr3_aa: CASSSNPRLTPQETQYF; cdr3_nt: TGTGCCAGCAGCTCTAATCCCCGGCTCACTCCCCAAGAGACCCAGTACTTC
j_call: TRBJ2-5; d_call: -; v_call: TRBV15; clone_size: -; cdr3_aa: CATSPILLLSARETQYF; cdr3_nt: TGTGCCACCAGCCCGATCCTCCTCCTAAGCGCGAGAGAGACCCAGTACTTC
j_call: TRBJ2-4; d_call: -; v_call: TRBV7-9; clone_size: -; cdr3_aa: CASSQSDILAKNIQYF; cdr3_nt: TGTGCCAGCAGCCAATCGGACATTCTAGCCAAAAACATTCAGTACTTC
j_call: TRBJ1-2; d_call: -; v_call: TRBV12-3/TRBV12-4; clone_size: -; cdr3_aa: CASRPLDGRGYTF; cdr3_nt: TGTGCCAGCAGGCCCCTAGACGGAAGGGGCTACACCTTC
j_call: TRBJ1-4; d_call: -; v_call: TRBV28; clone_size: few; cdr3_aa: CASSLQGELRNEKLFF; cdr3_nt: TGTGCCAGCAGCCTCCAGGGCGAATTACGCAATGAAAAACTGTTTTTT
j_call: TRBJ2-1; d_call: TRBD2; v_call: TRBV9; clone_size: -; cdr3_aa: CASSVGLATYNEQFF; cdr3_nt: TGTGCCAGCAGCGTAGGACTAGCCACCTACAATGAGCAGTTCTTC